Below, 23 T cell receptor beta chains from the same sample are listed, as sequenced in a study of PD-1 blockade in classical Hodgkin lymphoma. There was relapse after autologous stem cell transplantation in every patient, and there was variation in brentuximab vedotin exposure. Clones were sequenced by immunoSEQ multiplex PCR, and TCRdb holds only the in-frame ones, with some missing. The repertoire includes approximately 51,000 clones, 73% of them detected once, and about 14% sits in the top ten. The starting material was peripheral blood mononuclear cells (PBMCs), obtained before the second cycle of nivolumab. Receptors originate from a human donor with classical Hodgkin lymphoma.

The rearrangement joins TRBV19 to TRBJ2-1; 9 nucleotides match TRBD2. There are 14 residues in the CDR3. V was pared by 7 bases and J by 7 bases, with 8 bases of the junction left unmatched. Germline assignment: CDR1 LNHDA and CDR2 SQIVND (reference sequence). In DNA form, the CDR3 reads TGTGCCAGTAACGCGGCGGGAGGGCGGAATGAGCAGTTCTTC. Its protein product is CASNAAGGRNEQFF. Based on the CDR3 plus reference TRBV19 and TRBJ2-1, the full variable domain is DGGITQSPKYLFRKEGQNVTLSCEQNLNHDAMYWYRQDPGQGLRLIYYSQIVNDFQKGDIAEGYSVSREKKESFPLTVTSAQKNPTAFYLCASNAAGGRNEQFFGPGTRLTVL.

The CDR3 sequence is CASSLDRGGGYNEQFF. The CDR3 DNA follows: TGTGCCAGCAGCTTAGATAGGGGTGGGGGCTACAATGAGCAGTTCTTC. The chain joins TRBV7-2 to TRBJ2-1, with D perhaps assigned TRBD1 or TRBD2 (5 bases each). Between the trimmed V and J ends, which lost 1 base and 3 bases, there was a span of 13 bases. CDR3 length: 16 amino acids. Germline V lookup: CDR1 SGHTA, CDR2 FQGNSA. The full variable domain, completed using reference TRBV7-2 and TRBJ2-1, is GAGVSQSPSNKVTEKGKDVELRCDPISGHTALYWYRQSLGQGLEFLIYFQGNSAPDKSGLPSDRFSAERTGGSVSTLTIQRTQQEDSAVYLCASSLDRGGGYNEQFFGPGTRLTVL.

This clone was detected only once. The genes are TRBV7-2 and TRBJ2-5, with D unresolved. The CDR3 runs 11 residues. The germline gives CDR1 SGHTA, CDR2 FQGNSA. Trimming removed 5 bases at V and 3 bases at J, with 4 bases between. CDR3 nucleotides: TGTGCCAGCAGCATAGAAGAGACCCAGTACTTC. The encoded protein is CASSIEETQYF.

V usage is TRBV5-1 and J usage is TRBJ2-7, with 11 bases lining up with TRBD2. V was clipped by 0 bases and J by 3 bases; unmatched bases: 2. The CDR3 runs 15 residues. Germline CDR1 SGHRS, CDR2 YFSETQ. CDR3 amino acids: CASSLGTSGSYEQYF. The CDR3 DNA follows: TGCGCCAGCAGCTTGGGCACTAGCGGGAGCTACGAGCAGTACTTC. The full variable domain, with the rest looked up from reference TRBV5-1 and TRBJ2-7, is KAGVTQTPRYLIKTRGQQVTLSCSPISGHRSVSWYQQTPGQGLQFLFEYFSETQRNKGNFPGRFSGRQFSNSRSEMNVSTLELGDSALYLCASSLGTSGSYEQYFGPGTRLTVT.

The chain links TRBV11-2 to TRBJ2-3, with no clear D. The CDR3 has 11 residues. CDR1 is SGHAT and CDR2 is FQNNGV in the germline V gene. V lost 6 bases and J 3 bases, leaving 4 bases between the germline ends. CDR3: CASRVTDTQYF. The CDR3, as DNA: TGTGCCAGCAGGGTTACAGATACGCAGTATTTT. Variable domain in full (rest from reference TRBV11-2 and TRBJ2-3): EAGVAQSPRYKIIEKRQSVAFWCNPISGHATLYWYQQILGQGPKLLIQFQNNGVVDDSQLPKDRFSAERLKGVDSTLKIQPAKLEDSAVYLCASRVTDTQYFGPGTRLTVL.

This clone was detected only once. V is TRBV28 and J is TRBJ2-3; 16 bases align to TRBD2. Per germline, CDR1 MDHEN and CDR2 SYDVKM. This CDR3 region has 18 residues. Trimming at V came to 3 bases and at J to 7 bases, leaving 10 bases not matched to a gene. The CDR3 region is CASSLGLAGGFGGYTQYF. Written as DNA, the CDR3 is TGTGCCAGCAGTTTGGGACTAGCGGGAGGGTTCGGAGGGTATACGCAGTATTTT.

As DNA, the CDR3 is TGTGCCAGCAGCTTAATTCCGGGACAGGAAGGCTATGGCTACACCTTC. It is translated as CASSLIPGQEGYGYTF. The chain combines TRBV7-3 with TRBJ1-2; 8 positions match TRBD1. J lost 4 bases, V lost 1 base, and 8 bases had no gene match. Looked up from germline, CDR1 is SGHTA and CDR2 is FQGTGA. The CDR3 extends over 16 amino acids. The full variable domain, in which reference TRBV7-3 and TRBJ1-2 provide the parts outside the CDR3, is GAGVSQTPSNKVTEKGKYVELRCDPISGHTALYWYRQSLGQGPEFLIYFQGTGAADDSGLPNDRFFAVRPEGSVSTLKIQRTERGDSAVYLCASSLIPGQEGYGYTFGSGTRLTVV.

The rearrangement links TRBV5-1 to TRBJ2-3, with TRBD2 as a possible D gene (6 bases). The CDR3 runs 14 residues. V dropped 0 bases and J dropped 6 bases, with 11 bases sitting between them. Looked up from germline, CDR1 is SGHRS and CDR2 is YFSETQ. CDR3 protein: CASSLGGTADTQYF. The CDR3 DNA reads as TGCGCCAGCAGCTTGGGGGGGACTGCGGATACGCAGTATTTT.

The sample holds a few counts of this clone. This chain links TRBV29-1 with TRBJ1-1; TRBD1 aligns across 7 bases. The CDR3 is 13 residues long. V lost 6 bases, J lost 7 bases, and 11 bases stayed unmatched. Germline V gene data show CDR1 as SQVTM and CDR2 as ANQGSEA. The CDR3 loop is CSVNEQGWSEAFF. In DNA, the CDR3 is TGCAGCGTAAACGAACAGGGGTGGAGTGAAGCTTTCTTT.

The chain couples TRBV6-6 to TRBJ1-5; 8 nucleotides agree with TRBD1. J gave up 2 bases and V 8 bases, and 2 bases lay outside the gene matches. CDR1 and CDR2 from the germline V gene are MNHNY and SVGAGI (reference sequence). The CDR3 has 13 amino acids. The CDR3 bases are TGTGCCAGCGGGGGACAGGGCAATCAGCCCCAGCATTTT. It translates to CASGGQGNQPQHF.

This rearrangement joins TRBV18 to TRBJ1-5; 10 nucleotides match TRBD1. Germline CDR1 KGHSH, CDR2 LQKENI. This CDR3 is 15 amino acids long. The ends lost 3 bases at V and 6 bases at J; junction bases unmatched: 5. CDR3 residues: CASSPGQGVGQPQHF. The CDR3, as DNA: TGTGCCAGCTCACCCGGACAGGGGGTTGGTCAGCCCCAGCATTTT.

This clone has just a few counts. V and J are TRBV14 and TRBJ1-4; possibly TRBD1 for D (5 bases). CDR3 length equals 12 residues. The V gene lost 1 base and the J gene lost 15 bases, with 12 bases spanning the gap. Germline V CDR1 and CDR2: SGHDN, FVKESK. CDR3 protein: CASSQAQGTVFF. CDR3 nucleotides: TGTGCCAGCAGCCAAGCCCAGGGAACGGTGTTTTTT.

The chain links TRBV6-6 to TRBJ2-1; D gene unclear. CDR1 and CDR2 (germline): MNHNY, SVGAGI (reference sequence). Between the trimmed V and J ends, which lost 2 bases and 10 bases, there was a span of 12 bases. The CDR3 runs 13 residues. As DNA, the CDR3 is TGTGCCAGCAGTTACGGCCGGGTTGGGGAGCAGTTCTTC. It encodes CASSYGRVGEQFF.

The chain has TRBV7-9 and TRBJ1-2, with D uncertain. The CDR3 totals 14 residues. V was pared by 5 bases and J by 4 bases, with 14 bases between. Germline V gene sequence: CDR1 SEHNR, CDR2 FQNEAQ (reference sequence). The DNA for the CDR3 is TGTGCCAGCAGCCCCGGCGATTGGGGCTATGGCTACACCTTC. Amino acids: CASSPGDWGYGYTF.

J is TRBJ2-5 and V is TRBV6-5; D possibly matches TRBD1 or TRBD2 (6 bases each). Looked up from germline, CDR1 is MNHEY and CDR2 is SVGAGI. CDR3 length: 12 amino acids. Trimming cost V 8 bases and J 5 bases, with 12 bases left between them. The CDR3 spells CASSYGGETQYF. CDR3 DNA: TGTGCCAGCTCTTACGGGGGCGAGACCCAGTACTTC.

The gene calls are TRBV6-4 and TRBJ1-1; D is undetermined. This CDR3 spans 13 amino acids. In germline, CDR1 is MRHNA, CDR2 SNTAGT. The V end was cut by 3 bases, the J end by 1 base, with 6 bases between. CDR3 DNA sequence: TGTGCCAGCAGTGAAGGCGGGAACACTGAAGCTTTCTTT. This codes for CASSEGGNTEAFF.

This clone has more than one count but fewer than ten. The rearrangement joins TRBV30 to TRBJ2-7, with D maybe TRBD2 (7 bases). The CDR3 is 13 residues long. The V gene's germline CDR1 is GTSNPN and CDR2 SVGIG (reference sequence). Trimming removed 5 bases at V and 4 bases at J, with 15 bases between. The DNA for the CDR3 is TGTGCCTGGGGCCGCGGGGGCGTTTACGAGCAGTACTTC. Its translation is CAWGRGGVYEQYF.

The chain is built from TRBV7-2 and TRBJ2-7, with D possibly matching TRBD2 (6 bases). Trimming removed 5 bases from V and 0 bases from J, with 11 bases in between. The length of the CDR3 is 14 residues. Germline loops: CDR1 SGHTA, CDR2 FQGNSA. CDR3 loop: CASSPVGGSYEQYF. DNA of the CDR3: TGTGCCAGCAGCCCCGTCGGGGGCTCCTACGAGCAGTACTTC.

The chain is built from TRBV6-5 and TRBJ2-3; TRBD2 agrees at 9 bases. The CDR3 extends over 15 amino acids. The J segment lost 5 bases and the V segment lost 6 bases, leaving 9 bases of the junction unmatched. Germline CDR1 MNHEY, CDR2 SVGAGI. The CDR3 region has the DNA TGTGCCAGCAGGGGCAGCGGGAGGTCCATAGATACGCAGTATTTT. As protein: CASRGSGRSIDTQYF.

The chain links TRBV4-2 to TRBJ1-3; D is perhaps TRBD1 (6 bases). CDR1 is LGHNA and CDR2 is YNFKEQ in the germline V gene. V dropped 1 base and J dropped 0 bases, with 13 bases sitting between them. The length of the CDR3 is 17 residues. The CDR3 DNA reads TGTGCCAGCAGCCAAGTCCCAACAGGGACCTCTGGAAACACCATATATTTT. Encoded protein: CASSQVPTGTSGNTIYF.

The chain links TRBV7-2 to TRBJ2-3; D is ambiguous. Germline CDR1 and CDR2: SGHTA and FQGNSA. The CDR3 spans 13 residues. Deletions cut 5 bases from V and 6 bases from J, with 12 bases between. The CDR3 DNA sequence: TGTGCCAGCAGCCCCCAACTTGGGGATACGCAGTATTTT. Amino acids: CASSPQLGDTQYF.

CDR3: CAWSVASGGRGNEQFF. The CDR3 DNA follows: TGTGCCTGGAGCGTGGCGAGCGGGGGACGGGGGAATGAGCAGTTCTTC. The chain recombines TRBV30 with TRBJ2-1; TRBD2 matches at 8 bases. V was clipped by 3 bases and J by 7 bases; unmatched bases: 14. The CDR3 totals 16 residues. Germline CDR1 is GTSNPN and CDR2 is SVGIG (reference sequence).

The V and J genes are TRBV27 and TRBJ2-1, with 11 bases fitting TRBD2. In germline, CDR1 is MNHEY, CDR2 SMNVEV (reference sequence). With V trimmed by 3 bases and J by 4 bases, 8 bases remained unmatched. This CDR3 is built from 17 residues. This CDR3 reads CASSLALGTSGYNEQFF. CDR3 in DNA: TGTGCCAGCAGTTTGGCCCTAGGGACTAGCGGTTACAATGAGCAGTTCTTC.